This entry features one T cell receptor beta chain sequence. As yet, its antigen is unknown. This sample is drawn from a study of cytomegalovirus exposure and HLA in healthy donors. Study-wide background: HLA-typed donors were the source of about 85 million unique TCRs, which an early data release held.

Study-level findings and limits: Some TCR beta chains (164 of them) were listed as cytomegalovirus-associated. Researchers reported in a later analysis that common viral pathogens appeared linked to several top clusters.

60 Vbeta and 13 Jbeta primers were used in PCR. Original processing methods: As a later analysis found, there were approximately 80 million unique TCR beta chains, of which about 10 million were shared. Sequencing was performed with immunoSEQ multiplex PCR; in TCRdb, only in-frame clones are kept and a portion is missing. V and J calls and clone size follow that table, whereas D and trimming were derived from the DNA. Recorded for this sample: about 41,000 clones. With 0 bases clipped from V and 6 bases from J, the junction kept 15 bases outside the gene matches. Germline V gene sequence: CDR1 MGHRA, CDR2 YSYEKL. This CDR3 spans 19 amino acids.

The chain employs TRBV4-1 and TRBJ2-4, with 9 bases identical to TRBD2. The sequence was collected from a man aged 25 to 40 in good health and CMV-seronegative. Source material: PBMCs. The CDR3 here is CASSQESLGAGGPLNIQYF. CDR3 coding DNA: TGCGCCAGCAGCCAAGAGAGTTTAGGCGCGGGAGGGCCGTTAAACATTCAGTACTTC.